Each of the 20 T cell receptor beta chains below was sequenced from the same sample in a study of vaccination and CD4 T cells after COVID-19. These receptors have no identified antigens. Cultured CD4+ T cell DNA was sequenced using the Oncomine TCR Beta short-read assay. One entry per CDR3 protein, called by TCRdb with MiXCR from the PCR reads. Here the sample spans around 1,000 distinct CDR3 sequences, roughly 31% being singletons. This sample's treatment: roughly 10-day PBMC culture with coronavirus spike peptide pools or control peptides (ViraFEST assay). Ahead of the COVID-19 pandemic (2011-2018), the CD4+ T cells of the unexposed donor were collected. Sequenced sample: CD4+ T cells from blood, cultured in vitro. These receptors were collected from a human donor in good health.

The rearrangement uses TRBV20-1 and TRBJ2-7; tentative D call: TRBD1 (5 bases). The V end was cut by 5 bases, the J end by 3 bases, with 20 bases between. The CDR3 length is 15 residues. Germline V gene lookup returns CDR1 DFQATT and CDR2 SNEGSKA (reference sequence). CDR3: CSAPYLDSPHYEQYF. The CDR3 nucleotides read TGCAGTGCTCCCTACCTCGACAGCCCGCACTACGAGCAGTACTTC.

This clonotype has just a few counts. This chain uses TRBV12-3 or TRBV12-4 with TRBJ2-5; D is tentatively TRBD1 or TRBD2 (5 bases each). CDR3 size: 14 residues. Trimming removed 5 bases from V and 3 bases from J, with 13 bases in between. The CDR3 here is CASSLRDGEETQYF. The CDR3 bases are TGTGCCAGCAGTCTCCGGGACGGTGAAGAGACCCAGTACTTC.

The chain employs TRBV5-1 and TRBJ2-5, with 7 nucleotides matching TRBD1. The CDR3 is made up of 17 amino acids. With 1 base clipped from V and 2 bases from J, the junction kept 11 bases outside the gene matches. CDR1 and CDR2 (germline): SGHRS, YFSETQ. Here the CDR3 reads CASSLQGTANYQETQYF. The CDR3 region has the DNA TGCGCCAGCAGCTTGCAAGGGACAGCAAATTATCAAGAGACCCAGTACTTC.

This clonotype appeared a few times. The rearrangement links TRBV7-9 to TRBJ1-1; 7 bases align to TRBD1. CDR3 size: 13 residues. CDR1 and CDR2 from the germline V gene are SEHNR and FQNEAQ (reference sequence). V was pared by 5 bases and J by 4 bases, with 4 bases of the junction left unmatched. The CDR3 reads CASSRDSVTEAFF. In DNA form, the CDR3 reads TGTGCCAGCAGCCGGGACAGTGTCACTGAAGCTTTCTTT. The whole variable domain, filled in from reference TRBV7-9 and TRBJ1-1, reads DTGVSQNPRHKITKRGQNVTFRCDPISEHNRLYWYRQTLGQGPEFLTYFQNEAQLEKSRLLSDRFSAERPKGSFSTLEIQRTEQGDSAMYLCASSRDSVTEAFFGQGTRLTVV.

The sample holds a few counts of this clonotype. V is TRBV10-3 and J is TRBJ1-1, with a possible D match to TRBD1 (5 bases). The CDR3 length is 13 residues. From germline, CDR1 is ENHRY and CDR2 SYGVKD. The V end was cut by 3 bases, the J end by 0 bases, with 5 bases between. The CDR3 region has the DNA TGTGCCATCAGTGACAGGGTGAACACTGAAGCTTTCTTT. This codes for CAISDRVNTEAFF.

This clonotype has only a few counts. V usage is TRBV6-2 or TRBV6-3 and J usage is TRBJ2-7; 8 bases line up with TRBD1. CDR3 size: 14 residues. The ends lost 6 bases at V and 0 bases at J; junction bases unmatched: 4. Germline-derived CDR1 and CDR2 are MNHEY and SVGEGT. CDR3 nucleotide sequence: TGTGCCAGCAGGAGGACAGGGTCCTCCTACGAGCAGTACTTC. It specifies CASRRTGSSYEQYF.

This chain's CDR3 is CSVEEAGRQFF. CDR3 sequence (DNA): TGCAGCGTTGAGGAAGCGGGGAGGCAGTTCTTC. This chain joins TRBV29-1 and TRBJ2-1, with 7 bases aligning to TRBD2. The J segment lost 12 bases and the V segment lost 3 bases, leaving 5 bases of the junction unmatched. The CDR3 loop spans 11 amino acids. Germline CDR1 SQVTM, CDR2 ANQGSEA.

This clonotype was counted between two and nine times. The rearrangement joins TRBV28 to TRBJ1-2; 10 bases line up with TRBD1. CDR1 is MDHEN, CDR2 SYDVKM, per germline. The CDR3 length is 15 residues. V dropped 7 bases and J dropped 3; count of bases not matched to a gene: 8. In nucleotides, the CDR3 is TGTGCCAGCACCGCCAGTGGGACAGGGGACTATGGCTACACCTTC. Protein product: CASTASGTGDYGYTF.

The J gene is TRBJ1-5, the V gene TRBV20-1, with 11 bases lining up with TRBD1. V shed 3 bases and J 6 bases; nucleotides not matched to a gene: 4. Per the germline V gene, CDR1 is DFQATT and CDR2 is SNEGSKA (reference sequence). The CDR3 is 14 amino acids. The CDR3: CSARRTGGIQPQHF. CDR3 nucleotides: TGCAGTGCTAGGCGGACAGGGGGCATTCAGCCCCAGCATTTT.

This clonotype was counted only a few times. The J gene is TRBJ2-3, the V gene TRBV4-2, with D possibly TRBD2 on 7 matching bases. The CDR3 length is 16 residues. Looked up from germline, CDR1 is LGHNA and CDR2 is YNFKEQ. Trimming left V 1 base short and J 0 bases short, with 11 bases between. The CDR3 protein is CASSQASGTSTDTQYF. The CDR3 DNA follows: TGTGCCAGCAGCCAAGCAAGCGGGACAAGCACAGATACGCAGTATTTT.

This clonotype showed up just a few times. J is TRBJ1-1 and V is TRBV12-3 or TRBV12-4; D remains unclear. This CDR3 is built from 15 residues. V was shortened by 6 bases and J by 2 bases, with 16 bases between the two germline ends. The CDR3 DNA sequence: TGTGCCAGCAGCCGCCCGTTTGGAAAAAACACTGAAGCTTTCTTT. Protein sequence: CASSRPFGKNTEAFF.

This clonotype came up a few times. The chain is built from TRBV6-1 and TRBJ2-3, with 8 bases matching TRBD2. J was trimmed by 2 bases and V by 6 bases; bases with no gene match: 10. Germline V CDR1 and CDR2: MNHNS, SASEGT. The CDR3 contains 16 residues. Here the CDR3 DNA reads TGTGCCAGCAGGGATTGGTCGCGGGGGGACACAGATACGCAGTATTTT. Amino acids: CASRDWSRGDTDTQYF.

The chain joins TRBV19 to TRBJ2-2; 8 nucleotides align to TRBD1. This CDR3 is 13 amino acids long. Germline V lookup: CDR1 LNHDA, CDR2 SQIVND (reference sequence). V trimming: 6 bases; J trimming: 4 bases; junction bases outside the gene matches: 1. CDR3 sequence: CASRQGVTGELFF. CDR3 bases: TGTGCCAGTAGACAGGGGGTCACCGGGGAGCTGTTTTTT.

The chain couples TRBV20-1 to TRBJ2-7; unclear D gene. Trimming pared 0 bases from V and 6 bases from J, leaving 12 bases between. The CDR3 has 13 residues. Germline CDR1 is DFQATT and CDR2 is SNEGSKA (reference sequence). The CDR3, as DNA: TGCAGTGCTAGAGATCCATCGACACCCGAGCAGTACTTC. The encoded protein is CSARDPSTPEQYF.

V and J are TRBV6-1 and TRBJ2-1; D may match TRBD1 or TRBD2 (5 bases each). Germline V CDR1 and CDR2: MNHNS, SASEGT. Trimming cost V 5 bases and J 6 bases, with 20 bases left between them. This CDR3 contains 16 residues. The CDR3 region is CASSTPPGRRTNEQFF. The CDR3 nucleotides read TGTGCCAGCAGTACACCGCCGGGACGCCGAACCAATGAGCAGTTCTTC.

The chain is built from TRBV12-3 or TRBV12-4 and TRBJ2-1; D is tentatively TRBD1 or TRBD2 (6 bases each). Trimming left V 6 bases short and J 12 bases short, with 15 bases between. CDR3 length equals 12 residues. As DNA, the CDR3 is TGTGCCAGCAGCCTCGGGGGCCCCCTGCAGTTCTTC. It codes for CASSLGGPLQFF.

V usage is TRBV7-2 and J usage is TRBJ2-3; possibly TRBD1 for D (6 bases). CDR1 and CDR2 from the germline V gene are SGHTA and FQGNSA. The V end was cut by 6 bases, the J end by 4 bases, with 17 bases between. This CDR3 has 15 residues. The CDR3 coding sequence is TGTGCCAGCAGGTTATGGGCAGGGGTCGCAGATACGCAGTATTTT. It encodes CASRLWAGVADTQYF.

This clonotype has a single count. V usage is TRBV30 and J usage is TRBJ1-1; the D is unclear. Germline assignment: CDR1 GTSNPN and CDR2 SVGIG (reference sequence). The length of the CDR3 is 13 residues. Trimming pared 0 bases from V and 6 bases from J, leaving 11 bases between. CDR3 amino acids: CAWSVRGGAEAFF. CDR3 DNA sequence: TGTGCCTGGAGTGTACGAGGTGGGGCTGAAGCTTTCTTT.

CDR3 in amino acids: CASSLRQEKLFF. The CDR3 DNA follows: TGTGCCAGCAGCTTACGGCAAGAAAAACTGTTTTTT. This rearrangement joins TRBV7-9 to TRBJ1-4; D call uncertain. This CDR3 contains 12 residues. Germline CDR1 and CDR2: SEHNR and FQNEAQ (reference sequence). Trimming stripped 2 bases from V and 8 bases from J, with 6 bases between.

This chain links TRBV7-9 with TRBJ2-3; 7 bases are a match to TRBD1. The CDR3 totals 16 residues. Unmatched junction bases numbered 8, after V lost 5 bases and J lost 0 bases. Germline CDR1 is SEHNR and CDR2 is FQNEAQ (reference sequence). The CDR3, as DNA: TGTGCCAGCAGCGCGACCTGGACAGGCAGCACAGATACGCAGTATTTT. Its translation is CASSATWTGSTDTQYF.